Given below is one T cell receptor beta chain in context. Antigen unknown. Peripheral blood genomic DNA, not sorted cells or RNA, was the template. The sample is drawn from a study of T cell repertoires in aging, cancer and after chemotherapy. Overall study context: The whole study produced a dataset of roughly 8.8 million TCR reads.

Findings and limits, study-wide: In cancer patients, declining TCR diversity with age involved lost richness and lost evenness.

Multiplex touch-down PCR with TRB-A/B primers amplified rearranged V-D-J TRB sequences. TCRdb itself ran the multiplex PCR reads through MiXCR, one entry per CDR3 protein. Of thousands of distinct CDR3 sequences listed, about two fifths were seen once; the top ten hold around 6.8%. Per the germline V gene, CDR1 is GTSNPN and CDR2 is SVGIG (reference sequence). The CDR3 length is 15 residues. Trimming shortened V by 0 bases and J by 0 bases, and 6 bases separated the two germline ends. This receptor was identified in a human donor with a blood cancer. The rearrangement links TRBV30 to TRBJ1-6; D uncertain. The sample comprised blood. As DNA, the CDR3 is TGTGCCTGGAGTGTTAGGGCCTCCTATAATTCACCCCTCCACTTT. Protein: CAWSVRASYNSPLHF.